This T cell receptor (beta chain) originates from a study of blood T cell repertoires in COVID-19. CDR1 and CDR2 (germline): SGHDT, YYEEEE. This CDR3 has 17 amino acids. V shed 2 bases and J shed 1 base, with 16 bases lying between them. The assay was immunoSEQ multiplex PCR, and TCRdb's table has in-frame clones only and misses some. The data show over 200,000 clones, with more than 75% seen just once and 15% to 19% held by the top ten. The chain couples TRBV5-6 to TRBJ1-5, with D unclear. This clonotype originated in a man between 18 and 35 years old who had recovered from COVID-19. The sequenced sample consisted of PBMCs or T cells enriched from blood (not recorded which). CDR3 residues: CASSFAPWGESNQPQHF. The CDR3 region has the DNA TGTGCCAGCAGCTTCGCCCCATGGGGAGAAAGCAATCAGCCCCAGCATTTT.